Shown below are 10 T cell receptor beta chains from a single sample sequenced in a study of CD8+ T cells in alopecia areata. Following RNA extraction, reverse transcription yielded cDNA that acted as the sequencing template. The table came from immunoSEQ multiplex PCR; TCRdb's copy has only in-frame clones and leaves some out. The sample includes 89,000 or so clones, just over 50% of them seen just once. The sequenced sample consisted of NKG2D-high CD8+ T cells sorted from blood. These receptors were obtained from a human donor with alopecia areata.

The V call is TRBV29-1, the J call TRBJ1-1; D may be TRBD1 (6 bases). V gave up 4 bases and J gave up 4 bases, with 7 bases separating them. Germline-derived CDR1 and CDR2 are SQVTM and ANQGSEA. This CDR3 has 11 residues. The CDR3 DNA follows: TGCAGCGTTGCGGGGGCCACTGAAGCTTTCTTT. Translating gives CSVAGATEAFF.

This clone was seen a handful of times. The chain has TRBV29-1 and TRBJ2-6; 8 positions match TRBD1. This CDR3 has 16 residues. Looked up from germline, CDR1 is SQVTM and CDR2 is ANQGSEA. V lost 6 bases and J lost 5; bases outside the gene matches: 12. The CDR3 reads CSVKENRGIRANVLTF. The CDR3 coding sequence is TGCAGCGTCAAGGAGAACAGGGGGATTAGGGCCAACGTCCTGACTTTC.

The CDR3 region has the DNA TGTGCCAGCAGTGCCAGGGGGAGACCTGAAGCTTTCTTT. Encoded protein: CASSARGRPEAFF. The chain recombines TRBV25-1 with TRBJ1-1, with 7 bases lining up with TRBD1. Germline V lookup: CDR1 MGHDK, CDR2 SYGVNS. The CDR3 extends over 13 amino acids. After removal of 4 bases from V and 6 bases from J, the junction contained 5 bases not matched to a gene.

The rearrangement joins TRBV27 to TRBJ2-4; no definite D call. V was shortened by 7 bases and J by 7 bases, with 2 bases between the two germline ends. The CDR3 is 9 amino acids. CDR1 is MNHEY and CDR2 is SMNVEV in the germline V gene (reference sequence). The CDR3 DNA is TGTGCCAGCAAGAACATTCAGTACTTC. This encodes CASKNIQYF.

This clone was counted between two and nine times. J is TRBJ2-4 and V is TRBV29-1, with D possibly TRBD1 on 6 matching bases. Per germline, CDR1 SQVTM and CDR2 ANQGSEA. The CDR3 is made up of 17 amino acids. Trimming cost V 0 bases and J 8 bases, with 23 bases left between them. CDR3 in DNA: TGCAGCGTTGAAGAGGAGGTACAGGGTGGGTCTGGTTACATTCAGTACTTC. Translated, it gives CSVEEEVQGGSGYIQYF.

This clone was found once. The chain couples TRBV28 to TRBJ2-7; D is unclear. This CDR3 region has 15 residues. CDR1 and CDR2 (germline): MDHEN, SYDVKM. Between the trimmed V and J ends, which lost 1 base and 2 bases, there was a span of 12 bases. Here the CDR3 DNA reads TGTGCCAGCAGTTTATCCACCTTTGCGGCCTACGAGCAGTACTTC. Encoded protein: CASSLSTFAAYEQYF.

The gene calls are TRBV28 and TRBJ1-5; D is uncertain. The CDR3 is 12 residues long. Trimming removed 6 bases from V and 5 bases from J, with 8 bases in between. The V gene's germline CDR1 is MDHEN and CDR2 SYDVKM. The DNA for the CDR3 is TGTGCCAGCAGCCCATCAGATCAGCCCCAGCATTTT. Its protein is CASSPSDQPQHF.

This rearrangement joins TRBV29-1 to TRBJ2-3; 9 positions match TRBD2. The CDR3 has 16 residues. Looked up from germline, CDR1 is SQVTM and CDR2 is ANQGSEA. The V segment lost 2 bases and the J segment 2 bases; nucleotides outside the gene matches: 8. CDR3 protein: CSVEPLAGGDTDTQYF. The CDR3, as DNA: TGCAGCGTTGAACCGCTTGCGGGAGGGGACACAGATACGCAGTATTTT.

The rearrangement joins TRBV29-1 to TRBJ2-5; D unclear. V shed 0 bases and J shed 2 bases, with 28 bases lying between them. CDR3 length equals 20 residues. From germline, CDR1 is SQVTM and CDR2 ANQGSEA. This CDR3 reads CSVEEPTYRHGSDFQETQYF. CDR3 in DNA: TGCAGCGTTGAAGAACCAACGTACCGCCACGGATCCGATTTTCAAGAGACCCAGTACTTC.

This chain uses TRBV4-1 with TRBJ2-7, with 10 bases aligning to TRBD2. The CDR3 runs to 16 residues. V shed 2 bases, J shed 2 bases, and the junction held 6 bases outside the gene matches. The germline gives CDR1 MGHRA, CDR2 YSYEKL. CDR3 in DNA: TGCGCCAGCAGCCAAACCCGGCTAGCGGGAGCCTACGAGCAGTACTTC. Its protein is CASSQTRLAGAYEQYF.